This T cell receptor beta chain was captured in a study of CD8 T cells in Susac syndrome. Points from the study as a whole: The study's TCR sequencing and HLA analysis drew on a certain number of individuals. That number was acknowledged as relatively small.

A quantity of roughly 0.5 to 1 ug RNA underwent reverse transcription using random hexamers. The amplification used immunoSEQ multiplex PCR on TCR beta CDR3; it spanned 54 Vbeta and 13 Jbeta. Via MiXCR, TCRdb re-called the immunoSEQ multiplex PCR reads, giving one row per CDR3 protein. The top ten clones hold about 0.15% of a sample with roughly 110,000 distinct CDR3 sequences, roughly 91% of them seen once. In germline, CDR1 is MNHEY, CDR2 SVGEGT. The trim removed 0 bases at V and 7 bases at J, leaving 6 bases unmatched. The CDR3 extends over 14 amino acids. Sequencing of TCR beta, carried out with a high-throughput approach, was applied to CD8+ and CD4+ T cells from the blood. TEMRA cells underwent FACS enrichment and CD8+ and CD4+ T cells underwent negative isolation. This clonotype occurred a few times. Its specificity is unknown.

Sequences were obtained from CD4+ T cells from PBMCs. The receptor comes from a human donor in good health. V usage is TRBV6-2 or TRBV6-3 and J usage is TRBJ2-7; 7 nucleotides agree with TRBD2. The CDR3 DNA is TGTGCCAGCAGTTACTCTTATTCTAGCGGAGAGCAGTACTTC. Translated: CASSYSYSSGEQYF.